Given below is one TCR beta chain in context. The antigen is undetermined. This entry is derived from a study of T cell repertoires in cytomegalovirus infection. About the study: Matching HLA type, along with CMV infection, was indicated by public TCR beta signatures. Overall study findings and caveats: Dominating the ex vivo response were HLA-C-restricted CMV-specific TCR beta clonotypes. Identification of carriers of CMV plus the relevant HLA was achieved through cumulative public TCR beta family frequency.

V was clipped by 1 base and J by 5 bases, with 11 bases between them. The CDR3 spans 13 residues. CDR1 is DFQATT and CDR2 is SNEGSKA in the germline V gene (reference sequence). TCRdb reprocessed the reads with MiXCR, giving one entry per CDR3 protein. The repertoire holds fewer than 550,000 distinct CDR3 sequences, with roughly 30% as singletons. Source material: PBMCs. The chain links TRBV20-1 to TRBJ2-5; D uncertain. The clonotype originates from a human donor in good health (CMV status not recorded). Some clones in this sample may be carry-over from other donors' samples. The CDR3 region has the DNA TGCAGTGCTAGAGGGGTAGAAGAGGAGACCCAGTACTTC. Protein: CSARGVEEETQYF.